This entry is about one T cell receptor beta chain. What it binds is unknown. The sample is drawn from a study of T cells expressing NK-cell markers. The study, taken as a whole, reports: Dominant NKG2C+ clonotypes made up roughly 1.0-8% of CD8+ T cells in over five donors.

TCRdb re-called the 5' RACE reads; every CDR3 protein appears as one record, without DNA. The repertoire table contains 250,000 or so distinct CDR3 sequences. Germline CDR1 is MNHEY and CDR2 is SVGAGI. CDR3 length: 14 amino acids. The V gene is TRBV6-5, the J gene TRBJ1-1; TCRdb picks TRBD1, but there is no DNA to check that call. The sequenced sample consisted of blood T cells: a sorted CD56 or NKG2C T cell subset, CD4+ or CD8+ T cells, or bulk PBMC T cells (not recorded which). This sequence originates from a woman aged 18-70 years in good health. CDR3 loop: CASSYGGGGAEAFF.